The 11 T cell receptor beta chains reported below all come from one sample, sequenced in a study of T cell responses to AZD1222 COVID-19 vaccine. The assay was immunoSEQ multiplex PCR, and TCRdb's table has in-frame clones only and misses some. In the table there are about 150,000 clones, more than 85% of which are singletons. Specimen: peripheral blood, collected 28 days after the second AZD1222 dose. These receptors were taken from an adult who received the AZD1222 COVID-19 vaccine.

V and J are TRBV20-1 and TRBJ1-1, with D possibly being TRBD1 (6 bases). CDR1 is DFQATT, CDR2 SNEGSKA, per germline (reference sequence). Trimming removed 3 bases at V and 5 bases at J, with 16 bases between. The CDR3 runs 14 residues. CDR3: CSASRGGLLTEAFF. DNA for the CDR3: TGCAGTGCTAGTCGAGGGGGGCTACTTACTGAAGCTTTCTTT.

V is TRBV18 and J is TRBJ1-2, with 8 nucleotides matching TRBD1. Trimming at V came to 4 bases and at J to 6 bases, leaving 4 bases not matched to a gene. The CDR3 is 13 amino acids. Germline CDR1 KGHSH, CDR2 LQKENI. CDR3 region: CASSRPQGDGYTF. DNA for the CDR3: TGTGCCAGCTCACGTCCACAGGGGGATGGCTACACCTTC.

The CDR3 is CASSQRTGGLYSNQPQHF. The CDR3 DNA reads TGTGCCAGCAGCCAGAGGACAGGGGGTTTATATAGCAATCAGCCCCAGCATTTT. This chain joins TRBV27 and TRBJ1-5; 10 nucleotides agree with TRBD1. The CDR3 extends over 18 amino acids. CDR1 is MNHEY, CDR2 SMNVEV, per germline (reference sequence). With 6 bases clipped from V and 0 bases from J, the junction kept 11 bases outside the gene matches.

The chain recombines TRBV2 with TRBJ2-7; D call uncertain. V was pared by 4 bases and J by 0 bases, with 10 bases between. The CDR3 is 14 amino acids. CDR1 and CDR2 (germline): SNHLY, FYNNEI. The CDR3 sequence: CASSVGSHSYEQYF. The CDR3 DNA follows: TGTGCCAGCAGTGTCGGATCGCACTCCTACGAGCAGTACTTC.

This chain uses TRBV2 with TRBJ2-7; 10 nucleotides agree with TRBD2. The V gene's germline CDR1 is SNHLY and CDR2 FYNNEI. The V and J ends lost 6 bases and 11 bases, in that order; junction bases with no gene match: 10. The CDR3 totals 13 residues. CDR3 in DNA: TGTGCCAGCAGCCGGACTAGCGGACTTGAGGAGTACTTC. Translated: CASSRTSGLEEYF.

The V call is TRBV7-2, the J call TRBJ1-3; D call uncertain. CDR3 length equals 14 residues. Germline V gene sequence: CDR1 SGHTA, CDR2 FQGNSA. Trimming removed 5 bases at V and 1 base at J, with 9 bases between. DNA for the CDR3: TGTGCCAGCAGCCCCAAGGGTTCTGGAAACACCATATATTTT. Amino acids: CASSPKGSGNTIYF.

The chain recombines TRBV11-1 with TRBJ2-3; D is unresolved. Trimming shortened V by 4 bases and J by 4 bases, and 6 bases separated the two germline ends. Looked up from germline, CDR1 is SGHAT and CDR2 is FQDESV (reference sequence). The length of the CDR3 is 12 residues. CDR3 region: CASSSESDTQYF. The CDR3 DNA is TGTGCCAGCAGCTCAGAATCAGATACGCAGTATTTT.

V and J are TRBV5-1 and TRBJ2-7; D gene uncertain. Trimming removed 2 bases at V and 3 bases at J, with 6 bases between. CDR3 length equals 12 residues. Germline CDR1 SGHRS, CDR2 YFSETQ. For the CDR3, the DNA is TGCGCCAGCAGCTTCAGTGGCTACGAGCAGTACTTC. It specifies CASSFSGYEQYF.

The chain couples TRBV5-1 to TRBJ2-5, with a weak D call TRBD2 (7 bases). The germline V gene has CDR1 SGHRS and CDR2 YFSETQ. This CDR3 has 16 residues. V was pared by 1 base and J by 5 bases, with 18 bases between. The CDR3 reads CASSLSPPGGPETQYF. In DNA form, the CDR3 reads TGCGCCAGCAGCTTGAGCCCCCCCGGGGGGCCGGAGACCCAGTACTTC.

The genes are TRBV7-9 and TRBJ2-2; tentative D call: TRBD2 (5 bases). V lost 2 bases to trimming and J lost 3 bases, with 13 bases between them. This CDR3 is built from 16 residues. Germline values: CDR1 SEHNR, CDR2 FQNEAQ (reference sequence). In DNA form, the CDR3 reads TGTGCCAGCAGCTTATTTGGAGAGGGCTACACCGGGGAGCTGTTTTTT. It codes for CASSLFGEGYTGELFF.

The gene calls are TRBV5-1 and TRBJ1-1; tentatively, D is TRBD1 (6 bases). CDR3 length equals 16 residues. CDR1 and CDR2 from the germline V gene are SGHRS and YFSETQ. Trimming removed 4 bases from V and 7 bases from J, with 23 bases in between. CDR3 DNA: TGCGCCAGCAGCCCCGACCAGACAGGTAACCGATTTGAAGCTTTCTTT. Protein: CASSPDQTGNRFEAFF.